This entry lists 12 T cell receptor beta chains sequenced from one sample in a study of graft-versus-host responses after intestinal transplantation. Only in-frame clones appear in the TCRdb table, and some are missing; sequencing was by immunoSEQ multiplex PCR. The profile shows about 85,000 clones, approximately 90% of them singletons. These TCRs are of unknown antigen specificity. Sequencing was performed on unstimulated CD8+ T cells sorted from spleen or lymph node cells, taken before transplant. The receptors derive from a human donor who was the organ donor for an intestinal transplant.

This clone was recorded only once. The CDR3 is CASSQGSERGGYNEQFF. For the CDR3, the DNA is TGCGCCAGCAGCCAAGGGTCCGAGCGGGGGGGCTACAATGAGCAGTTCTTC. The rearrangement links TRBV4-1 to TRBJ2-1, with TRBD2 identical over 10 bases. The CDR3 length is 17 residues. Germline CDR1 and CDR2: MGHRA and YSYEKL. V lost 1 base and J lost 3; bases outside the gene matches: 6.

The chain couples TRBV5-1 to TRBJ2-3; 8 nucleotides match TRBD2. Germline lookup yields CDR1 SGHRS and CDR2 YFSETQ. V trimming: 1 base; J trimming: 1 base; junction bases outside the gene matches: 2. This CDR3 has 15 amino acids. The CDR3 sequence is CASSLTSGGTDTQYF. The CDR3 DNA follows: TGCGCCAGCAGCTTGACTAGCGGAGGCACAGATACGCAGTATTTT.

J is TRBJ2-7 and V is TRBV29-1; no clear D gene. Germline V gene sequence: CDR1 SQVTM, CDR2 ANQGSEA. The CDR3 sequence is 13 residues long. Trimming cost V 7 bases and J 3 bases, with 16 bases left between them. Here the CDR3 reads CSARGSELYEQYF. The DNA of the CDR3 is TGCAGCGCCCGTGGCTCCGAACTCTACGAGCAGTACTTC.

The rearrangement uses TRBV6-6 and TRBJ1-1, with 8 bases fitting TRBD1. V trimming: 6 bases; J trimming: 11 bases; junction bases outside the gene matches: 17. Germline V CDR1 and CDR2: MNHNY, SVGAGI (reference sequence). The CDR3 sequence is 15 residues long. The CDR3 loop is CASSPGTDRGWWAFF. The CDR3 bases are TGTGCCAGCAGCCCGGGGACCGACAGGGGTTGGTGGGCTTTCTTT.

CDR3 sequence reads: CASSRRYTEAFF. In nucleotides, the CDR3 is TGTGCCAGCAGCAGGCGTTACACTGAAGCTTTCTTT. The chain uses TRBV5-5 and TRBJ1-1, with unresolved D. Germline V gene lookup returns CDR1 SGHKS and CDR2 YYEKEE (reference sequence). This CDR3 has 12 residues. Deletions cut 4 bases from V and 3 bases from J, with 7 bases between. Complete variable domain (other parts from reference TRBV5-5 and TRBJ1-1): DAGVTQSPTHLIKTRGQQVTLRCSPISGHKSVSWYQQVLGQGPQFIFQYYEKEERGRGNFPDRFSARQFPNYSSELNVNALLLGDSALYLCASSRRYTEAFFGQGTRLTVV.

The rearrangement uses TRBV9 and TRBJ1-5; 7 bases align to TRBD1. The CDR3 covers 15 residues. The ends lost 0 bases at V and 0 bases at J; junction bases unmatched: 0. The germline CDR1 and CDR2 sequences are SGDLS and YYNGEE. The CDR3 region has the DNA TGTGCCAGCAGCGTAGGACAGGGTAGCAATCAGCCCCAGCATTTT. It translates to CASSVGQGSNQPQHF.

This clone was recorded a few times. The rearrangement links TRBV4-1 to TRBJ2-5; TRBD2 agrees at 7 bases. Germline V gene sequence: CDR1 MGHRA, CDR2 YSYEKL. The CDR3 extends over 16 amino acids. Trimming took 3 bases from V and 1 from J; bases not matched to a gene: 8. CDR3 amino acids: CASSHFGPSGQETQYF. The CDR3 DNA follows: TGCGCCAGCAGCCATTTTGGGCCTAGCGGCCAAGAGACCCAGTACTTC.

The chain uses TRBV7-3 and TRBJ2-2; no clear D. Per the germline V gene, CDR1 is SGHTA and CDR2 is FQGTGA. V gave up 4 bases and J gave up 6 bases, with 12 bases separating them. The CDR3 consists of 14 residues. CDR3 sequence reads: CASSSGPRAGELFF. CDR3 nucleotide sequence: TGTGCCAGCAGCTCCGGGCCCCGGGCCGGGGAGCTGTTTTTT.

This chain links TRBV4-1 with TRBJ2-1; either TRBD1 or TRBD2 may supply D (6 bases each). Trimming took off 0 bases at V and 4 bases at J, with 16 bases between the two ends. Germline V gene lookup returns CDR1 MGHRA and CDR2 YSYEKL. The CDR3 is 17 residues long. The chain's CDR3 is CASSQDRTGAIYNEQFF. The CDR3 coding sequence is TGCGCCAGCAGCCAAGATCGGACGGGGGCCATATACAATGAGCAGTTCTTC.

J is TRBJ1-2 and V is TRBV5-6; D gene uncertain. This CDR3 spans 14 amino acids. The ends were cut back, 0 bases at V and 4 bases at J, with 10 bases in the middle. CDR1 is SGHDT, CDR2 YYEEEE, per germline. As DNA, the CDR3 is TGTGCCAGCAGCTTGGTCGGGGTTAGCTATGGCTACACCTTC. Residues: CASSLVGVSYGYTF.

The chain joins TRBV7-3 to TRBJ2-1, with 8 bases matching TRBD2. This CDR3 comprises 12 residues. Germline CDR1 and CDR2: SGHTA and FQGTGA. The J segment lost 10 bases and the V segment lost 6 bases, leaving 5 bases of the junction unmatched. The CDR3 reads CASSDSGAEQFF. CDR3 nucleotide sequence: TGTGCCAGCAGTGATAGCGGGGCCGAGCAGTTCTTC.

The CDR3, as DNA: TGCGCCAGCAGCCCAGGACTGGCCGCCTACGAGCAGTACTTC. It translates to CASSPGLAAYEQYF. This chain joins TRBV5-1 and TRBJ2-7; possibly TRBD2 for D (5 bases). The V end was cut by 4 bases, the J end by 2 bases, with 13 bases between. CDR3 length: 14 residues. Germline V gene lookup returns CDR1 SGHRS and CDR2 YFSETQ.